Listed here are 8 T cell receptor beta chains from one sample, sequenced in a study of cytomegalovirus exposure and HLA in healthy donors. Primers: 60 Vbeta forward and 13 Jbeta reverse. Sequenced by immunoSEQ multiplex PCR; TCRdb stores in-frame clones only, minus some. Of over 100,000 clones listed, 70% to 90% are singletons. The sample comprised PBMCs. These receptors were obtained from a man in his forties in good health and CMV-seronegative.

The chain combines TRBV29-1 with TRBJ1-1; 10 positions match TRBD1. This CDR3 contains 13 residues. Germline CDR1 SQVTM, CDR2 ANQGSEA. J gave up 6 bases and V 7 bases, and 8 bases lay outside the gene matches. The CDR3 region is CSASTGGVAEAFF. In DNA, the CDR3 is TGCAGCGCTTCGACAGGGGGCGTTGCTGAAGCTTTCTTT.

This clone was seen once. The J gene is TRBJ2-1, the V gene TRBV4-2; no clear D. Germline-derived CDR1 and CDR2 are LGHNA and YNFKEQ. V lost 0 bases and J lost 6, with 15 bases in between. The CDR3 is 16 residues long. The CDR3, as DNA: TGTGCCAGCAGCCAAGATCCGGGTTTTACCCTCAATGAGCAGTTCTTC. This codes for CASSQDPGFTLNEQFF.

The chain combines TRBV11-2 with TRBJ1-4; D gene ambiguous. The germline CDR1 and CDR2 sequences are SGHAT and FQNNGV. CDR3 length: 15 amino acids. Trimming shortened V by 1 base and J by 5 bases, and 11 bases separated the two germline ends. Here the CDR3 DNA reads TGTGCCAGCAGCTTAGTAGGCGGTGAAAATGAAAAACTGTTTTTT. This gives the protein CASSLVGGENEKLFF.

This clone was found a few times. V is TRBV9 and J is TRBJ2-7; 7 positions agree with TRBD1. The V and J ends lost 0 bases and 6 bases, in that order; junction bases with no gene match: 6. Germline lookup yields CDR1 SGDLS and CDR2 YYNGEE. The CDR3 has 14 residues. The chain's CDR3 is CASSVEQGISEQYF. The CDR3 DNA reads as TGTGCCAGCAGCGTAGAACAGGGGATCAGCGAGCAGTACTTC.

The rearrangement links TRBV6-6 to TRBJ2-1; D ambiguous. CDR1 MNHNY and CDR2 SVGAGI come from the germline V gene (reference sequence). V shed 5 bases and J shed 8 bases, with 7 bases lying between them. The CDR3 loop spans 11 amino acids. CDR3 nucleotide sequence: TGTGCCAGCAGTGGTGCGTATGAGCAGTTCTTC. Protein sequence: CASSGAYEQFF.

The sample holds a few counts of this clone. J is TRBJ1-1 and V is TRBV11-1; TRBD1 matches at 7 bases. This CDR3 has 14 amino acids. The germline gives CDR1 SGHAT, CDR2 FQDESV (reference sequence). The V segment lost 8 bases and the J segment 4 bases; nucleotides outside the gene matches: 10. As DNA, the CDR3 is TGTGCCAGCGGACAGGCCCCGAAGGCCACTGAAGCTTTCTTT. It yields the protein CASGQAPKATEAFF.

The chain carries TRBV7-2 and TRBJ2-7; 14 nucleotides line up with TRBD2. The germline V gene encodes CDR1 SGHTA and CDR2 FQGNSA. The junction had 4 bases not matched to a gene; V was cut back by 4 bases and J by 5 bases. CDR3 length: 15 residues. DNA for the CDR3: TGTGCCAGCAGCTCCTGGGGACTAGCGGGAGACGAGCAGTACTTC. Amino acids: CASSSWGLAGDEQYF.

The chain is built from TRBV18 and TRBJ1-4, with 7 nucleotides matching TRBD1. CDR3 size: 15 residues. J lost 8 bases, V lost 0 bases, and 6 bases had no gene match. CDR1 KGHSH and CDR2 LQKENI come from the germline V gene. The CDR3 sequence: CASSPPAGGQEKLFF. DNA for the CDR3: TGTGCCAGCTCACCACCCGCAGGGGGTCAGGAAAAACTGTTTTTT.